The T cell receptor (beta chain) under discussion was sequenced for a study of identifying expanded T cells in peripheral blood. Here immunoSEQ multiplex PCR was the method, and the copy in TCRdb shows in-frame clones only, minus some. The repertoire holds about 94,000 clones, with 88% as singletons. Sequences were obtained from blood. The clonotype comes from a person between 18 and 70 years old in good health.

The CDR3 spells CASSFLVLAEAFF. In DNA form, the CDR3 reads TGCGCCAGCAGCTTTTTAGTTCTGGCTGAAGCTTTCTTT. V and J are TRBV5-1 and TRBJ1-1, with D unclear. Per the germline V gene, CDR1 is SGHRS and CDR2 is YFSETQ. The germline V and J ends were trimmed by 2 bases and 6 bases, with 11 bases remaining between them. The CDR3 is 13 residues long.